This TCR beta chain originates from a study of siplizumab effects on memory and regulatory T cells. This clone has just one count. The CDR3 extends over 16 amino acids. Trimming removed 2 bases at V and 2 bases at J, with 13 bases between. CDR1 and CDR2 (germline): SGHAT, FQNNGV. Repertoires were generated with immunoSEQ multiplex PCR, while TCRdb's copy carries only in-frame clones and drops some. The profile shows 100,000 or so clones, roughly 94% of them singletons. The sequenced material came from Tregs sorted from blood. This sequence originates from a human donor in good health. The chain couples TRBV11-2 to TRBJ2-1; no clear D. In DNA form, the CDR3 reads TGTGCCAGCAGCTTATCTTTGATCTCCGCCTACAATGAGCAGTTCTTC. Amino acids: CASSLSLISAYNEQFF.